This TCR beta chain was sequenced for a study of cytomegalovirus exposure and HLA in healthy donors. This clone has more than one count but fewer than ten. What it binds is not known. With 60 Vbeta and 13 Jbeta primers, the PCR was carried out. Authors' analysis steps: Later, an analysis found about 80 million unique TCR beta chains, and 8.5 million to 12 million of these were shared. Using immunoSEQ multiplex PCR, the repertoire was profiled, and TCRdb retains in-frame clones only, with some absent. Clone size and V and J calls were adopted from that table, with D and trimming inferred from the DNA. The table includes 140,000 or so clones, about 80% detected once. Study-level results: Later analysis reportedly placed an Asian-associated ancestry cluster below the roughly 700-donor mean in N-insertions.

CDR1 MDHEN and CDR2 SYDVKM come from the germline V gene. There are 13 residues in the CDR3. V shed 6 bases and J shed 6 bases, with 14 bases lying between them. Everyone who donated was a healthy bone marrow donor. This chain uses TRBV28 with TRBJ1-2; unclear D gene. The origin of this receptor is a man aged 35 to 55 in good health and CMV-seronegative. What was sequenced was PBMCs. The DNA of the CDR3 is TGTGCCAGCAGGTACAGCTATGAAGATGGCTACACCTTC. Translation: CASRYSYEDGYTF.